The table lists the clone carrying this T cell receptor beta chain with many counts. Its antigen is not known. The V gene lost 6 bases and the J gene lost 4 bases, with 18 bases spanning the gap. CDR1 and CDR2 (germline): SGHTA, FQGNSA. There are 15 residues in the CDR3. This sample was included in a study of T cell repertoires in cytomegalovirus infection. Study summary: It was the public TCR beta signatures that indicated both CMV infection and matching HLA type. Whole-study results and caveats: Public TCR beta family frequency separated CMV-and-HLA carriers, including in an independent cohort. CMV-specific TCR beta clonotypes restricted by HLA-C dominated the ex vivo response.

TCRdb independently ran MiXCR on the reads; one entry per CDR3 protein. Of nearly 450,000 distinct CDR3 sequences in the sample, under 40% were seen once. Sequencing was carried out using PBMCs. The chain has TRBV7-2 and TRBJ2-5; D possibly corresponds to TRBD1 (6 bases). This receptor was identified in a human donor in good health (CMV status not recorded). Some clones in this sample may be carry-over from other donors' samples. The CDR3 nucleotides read TGTGCCAGCAGGTCTCATACAGGGACCCCAGAGACCCAGTACTTC. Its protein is CASRSHTGTPETQYF.